This T cell receptor beta chain was obtained from a study of cytomegalovirus exposure and HLA in healthy donors (dated by TCRdb to between 2016 and 2019). Broadly, across the study: According to an earlier analysis of several hundred of the donors, about 179 million T cells yielded 95 million to 140 million unique TCR beta sequences and approximately 280 Gb of sequence data. In the later analysis, no new phenotypic data were used to find candidate immune exposures; instead, reliance was placed on TCR beta sequences and their occurrence across donors. Roughly 320 gigabases of sequencing data and approximately 91 million unique TCR sequences made up an early release that covered roughly 670 HLA-typed donors. HLA typing included class I and class II loci at four-digit resolution. Donor age, sex, ethnicity and CMV serostatus were compiled alongside the repertoire data. In addition to the first cohort of 666 subjects, a separate validation cohort of 130 or so different subjects was used. The study aimed to test whether cataloging public T cell receptors could reveal signatures of past pathogen exposure. All discovery cohort repertoires had been generated using a single sequencing platform. In a later genetic analysis, genome-wide SNP genotypes for about three fifths of the 666 donors were used, and that subset was treated as a discovery cohort. To decide whether each TCR beta V gene segment behaved as functional or pseudogenic, an earlier analysis of fewer than 750 of the donors relied on high-throughput TCR beta sequencing. Using immunosequencing, the study profiled T cell repertoires from around 680 subjects and related those repertoires to cytomegalovirus serostatus. Among around 400 genotyped donors of the cohort, an average of roughly 230,000 unique TCR beta nucleotide sequences was sequenced per donor, of which about 19% were non-productive. Roughly 5 DR-DQ haplotypes were handled as single units for association and clustering, since linkage in the cohort was strong. Typing coverage differed by locus: A, B, C, DRB1 and DQB1 were typed in roughly 620-630 donors, DQA1 in roughly 500, DPA1 in approximately 600, and DPB1 in 400 to 480. In a later analysis, previously published TCR beta repertoires from 600 to 850 donors were re-analyzed and high-resolution HLA genotyping was added so that TCR occurrence patterns could be studied. Of the roughly 410 genotyped donors, less than 85% were placed in the genetic ancestry cluster associated with self-reported Caucasian donors. The study combined high-throughput TCR immunosequencing, statistical association of individual TCRs with disease status, and machine learning to predict cytomegalovirus infection status.

Receptor amplification or capture employed the immunoSEQ multiplex PCR assay. For the multiplex PCR, a mixture combining 60 forward primers for TCR Vbeta segments and 13 reverse primers for TCR Jbeta segments was used. The CDR3 region of rearranged TCR beta genes was amplified from genomic DNA with a multiplex PCR assay. The Illumina HiSeq System was used to sequence the amplified TCR beta libraries as 87-base-pair reads. In the original analysis: A later analysis counted 75 million to 100 million unique TCR beta chains across the 670 or so repertoires, and about 10 million of these chains were shared by at least two donors. A nearest-neighbor algorithm error-corrected the raw reads and collapsed the reads into unique sequences, merging closely related sequences to remove PCR and sequencing errors. V, D and J gene segments were assigned by aligning CDR3 sequences to IMGT reference sequences. For a sequence to be retained, a match of at least six nucleotides was required to both a V gene segment and a J gene segment. Rearrangements were called productive when the CDR3 lacked stop codons and stayed in frame with V and J; all others were non-productive. Following IMGT convention, CDR3 was defined as the stretch from the second conserved V-encoded cysteine up to the conserved J-encoded phenylalanine. In an earlier analysis of some 550 of the donors, sequences lacking an unambiguous match to a single V gene segment were excluded. In an earlier analysis of approximately 500 of the donors, a V segment was called functional when productive rearrangements were above 56.7%, and segregating when the standard deviation between donors exceeded 5%. A statistical classification framework was developed to diagnose cytomegalovirus status using the catalog of TCR beta chain sequences. In a later analysis, V and J genes were assigned by comparing TCR nucleotide sequences against IMGT/GENE-DB human TR gene sequences. A later analysis assigned CDR3 sequences and most-parsimonious VDJ recombination scenarios with the TCRdist pipeline. In a later analysis, each TCR beta chain was defined by its CDR3 amino acid sequence together with its V-gene family, and reads lacking a unique V-gene family were excluded. To address suspected cross-contamination and a sequencing artifact, a later analysis removed approximately 590 highly shared, low-generation-probability nucleotide sequences. For each public chain, a later analysis derived a clonal expansion index from normalized ranks of inferred template counts within each repertoire. A later analysis computed generation probabilities with a VDJ recombination model fitted to out-of-frame rearrangements, and checked the results against IGoR. Hypergeometric tests were used in a later analysis to score TCR-TCR, TCR-HLA and TCR-CMV co-occurrence, with a repertoire-size bias correction applied to the TCR pairs. To estimate false discovery rates, a later analysis permuted the HLA or CMV assignments 20 times. In a later analysis, co-occurring TCRs were grouped using DBSCAN, with TCRdist sequence similarity added in when clustering inside HLA-allele-positive subsets. For co-occurrence clustering, repertoires with fewer than 30,000 or more than 120,000 public chains were excluded, along with five repertoires with anomalous nucleotide sharing. The immuneACCESS repertoire file appears here via TCRdb, limited to in-frame rearrangements. These files lack a portion of the clones; in checked studies, under half of the deficit traces to unresolved V genes, and the cause of the others is not known. D and trimming come from the DNA, and the V and J calls and clone size come from that table. Across this sample there are 100,000 to 150,000 clones, with roughly four fifths seen only once. The ten biggest clones cover 1% to 1.5% of the sample.

Including the terminal cysteine and phenylalanine, the CDR3 comprises 16 residues. Of the read, only the CDR3 DNA is kept; its 48 bases are in frame from base 1. CDR1 MRHNA and CDR2 SNTAGT are derived from the germline V gene. V and J are trimmed by 2 bases and 1 base, and the gene matches miss 0 bases of the junction. General conclusions and limits of the study: Because the 87-base-pair reads could not distinguish some IMGT-functional V segments, including TRBV6-2 and TRBV6-3, those segments were excluded. A further reported finding was that TCR beta sequences accurately predicted the HLA-A and HLA-B alleles for most subjects in the first cohort. According to the authors, the approach could potentially be generalized to other disease states and immunological phenotypes. In vitro tests confirmed that three of the cytomegalovirus-associated TCR beta chains recognize cytomegalovirus antigens. Correlated functional status among segregating V segments might be attributable to linkage disequilibrium, but an unknown experimental factor could not be ruled out. In the study, 150 to 200 TCR beta chains were listed as associated with cytomegalovirus. The sequencing pipeline was judged likely to have produced a cluster of highly shared sequence variants as a technical artifact. In an earlier analysis of about 540 of the donors, most TCR beta V segments were observed in productive rearrangements about 87% or about 30% of the time, broadly matching IMGT annotations. Over 15 rarely observed V segments, including chromosome 9 orphons, were excluded from the earlier analysis of a few hundred of the donors because counts were too low. In this cohort, only TCR beta chains were sequenced, and detectable features were limited by the absence of alpha or paired-chain data. In a later analysis, several top co-occurrence clusters were reported to appear linked to parvovirus B19, influenza, CMV and Epstein-Barr virus. At a false discovery rate of 0.05, a later analysis linked approximately 18,000 TCR beta sequences to specific HLA alleles. In both the original and validation cohorts, the classifier was reported to diagnose cytomegalovirus status with high specificity and sensitivity. V-gene and J-gene trimming of TCR beta chains was associated with a missense DCLRE1C variant in a later genetic analysis, and the association was replicated in an independent cohort. According to a later genetic analysis, donors in an Asian-associated ancestry cluster had fewer N-insertions in productive TCRs than the roughly 700-donor mean. Most CMV-associated TCR beta chains appeared to be HLA-restricted in a later analysis, and the HLA associations seemed to be driven largely by CMV exposure. For the cohort, immune exposure information was limited to CMV serostatus. While some public TCRs were present in many individuals, most TCR sequences turned up only very rarely across donors. Compared with equally common non-associated chains, HLA-associated TCR beta chains in a later analysis were more clonally expanded and had lower generation probabilities. Assigning TCR associations to individual alleles was difficult when HLA alleles, especially DR and DQ, strongly co-occurred. Because some donors lacked HLA typing at each locus, the association tests relied only on the typed subset. In a later analysis, the rate of TCR association differed among HLA loci, with DRB1 alleles having the most associated TCRs and HLA-C alleles having the fewest. Sequencing depth was assumed to be roughly uniform across donors in the presence/absence analyses, though that assumption may not hold.

Remarks on this clone: Its specific antigen is unknown. No much larger clonotype is one base removed from it; base qualities were not supplied.

In total, roughly 670 healthy bone marrow donors made up the cohort. All cohort members were sampled while nominally healthy, although unrecorded immune exposures were likely present. The donor tested CMV seronegative and was one of the 352 seronegative cohort members. A peripheral blood sample was collected from each donor, and TCR beta sequencing was performed on peripheral blood mononuclear cells. The Qiagen DNeasy Blood Extraction Kit was used to extract genomic DNA from the blood cell samples. The TCR sequence derives from a girl aged 2 to 10 in good health and CMV-seronegative. What was sequenced was PBMCs. Here the chain combines TRBV6-4 and TRBJ2-2, with 11 junctional bases fitting TRBD2. The DNA sequence follows: TGTGCCAGCAGTGACCTAGCGGGAGGGAACACCGGGGAGCTGTTTTTT. Its amino acids are CASSDLAGGNTGELFF.